This T cell receptor beta chain was sequenced during a study of cytomegalovirus exposure and HLA in healthy donors. Assay used: immunoSEQ multiplex PCR; TCRdb lists only in-frame clones, some missing. This sample has tens of thousands of clones, with 70% to 90% found just once. This CDR3 has 13 residues. Germline lookup yields CDR1 MGHRA and CDR2 YSYEKL. V lost 1 base, J lost 4 bases, and 5 bases lay in between. The V gene is TRBV4-1, the J gene TRBJ1-3; D call uncertain. The sequence came from a young woman in good health and CMV-seropositive. Source material: PBMCs. In nucleotides, the CDR3 is TGCGCCAGCAGCCAAGTTTTAGGAAACACCATATATTTT. It encodes CASSQVLGNTIYF.